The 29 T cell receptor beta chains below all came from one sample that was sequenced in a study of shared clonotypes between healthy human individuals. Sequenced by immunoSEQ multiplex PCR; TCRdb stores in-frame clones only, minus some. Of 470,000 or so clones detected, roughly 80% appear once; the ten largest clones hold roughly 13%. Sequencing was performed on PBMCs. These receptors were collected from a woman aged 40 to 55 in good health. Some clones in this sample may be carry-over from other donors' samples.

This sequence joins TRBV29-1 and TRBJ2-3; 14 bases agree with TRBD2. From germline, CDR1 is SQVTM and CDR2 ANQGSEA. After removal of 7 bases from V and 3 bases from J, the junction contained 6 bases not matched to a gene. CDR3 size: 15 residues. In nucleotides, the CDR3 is TGCAGCGCTGCGACTAGCGGGAGGGGGACAGATACGCAGTATTTT. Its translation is CSAATSGRGTDTQYF.

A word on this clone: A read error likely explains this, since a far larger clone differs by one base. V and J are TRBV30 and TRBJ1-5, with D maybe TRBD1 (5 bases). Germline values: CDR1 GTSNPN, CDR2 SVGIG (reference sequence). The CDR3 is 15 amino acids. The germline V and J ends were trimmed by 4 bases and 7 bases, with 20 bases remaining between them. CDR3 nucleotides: TGTGCCTGGACTTCCACGACTTGGAGGGGCCAGCCCCAGCATTTT. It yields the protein CAWTSTTWRGQPQHF. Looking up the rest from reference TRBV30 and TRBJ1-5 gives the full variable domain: SQTIHQWPATLVQPVGSPLSLECTVEGTSNPNLYWYRQAAGRGLQLLFYSVGIGQISSEVPQNLSASRPQDRQFILSSKKLLLSDSGFYLCAWTSTTWRGQPQHFGDGTRLSIL.

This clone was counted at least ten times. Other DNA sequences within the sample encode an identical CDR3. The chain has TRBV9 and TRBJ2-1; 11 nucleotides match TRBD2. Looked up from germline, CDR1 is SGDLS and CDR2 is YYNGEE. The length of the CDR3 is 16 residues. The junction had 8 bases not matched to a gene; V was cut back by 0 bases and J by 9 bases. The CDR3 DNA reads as TGTGCCAGCAGCGTAGACCCTACTAGCGGGAGCGGTGAGCAGTTCTTC. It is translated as CASSVDPTSGSGEQFF.

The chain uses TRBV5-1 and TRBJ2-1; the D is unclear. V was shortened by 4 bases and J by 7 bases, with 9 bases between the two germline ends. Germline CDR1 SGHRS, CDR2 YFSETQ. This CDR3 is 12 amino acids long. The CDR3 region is CASSQNRNEQFF. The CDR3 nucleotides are TGCGCCAGCAGCCAAAACAGAAATGAGCAGTTCTTC.

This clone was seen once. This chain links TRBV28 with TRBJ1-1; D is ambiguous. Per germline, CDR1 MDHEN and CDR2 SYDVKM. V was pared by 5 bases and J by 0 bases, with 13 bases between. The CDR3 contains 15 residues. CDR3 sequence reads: CASSPSGLLNTEAFF. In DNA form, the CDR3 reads TGTGCCAGCAGTCCTTCAGGACTATTGAACACTGAAGCTTTCTTT.

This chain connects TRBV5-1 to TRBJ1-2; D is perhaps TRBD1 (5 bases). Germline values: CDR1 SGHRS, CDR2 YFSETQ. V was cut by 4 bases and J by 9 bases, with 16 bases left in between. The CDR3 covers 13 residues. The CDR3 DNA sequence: TGCGCCAGCAGCCCCGGACAACATACGAGCTACACCTTC. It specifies CASSPGQHTSYTF.

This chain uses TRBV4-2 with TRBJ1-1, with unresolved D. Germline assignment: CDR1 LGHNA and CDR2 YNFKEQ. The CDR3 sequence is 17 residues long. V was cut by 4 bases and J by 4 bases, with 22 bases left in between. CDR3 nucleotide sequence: TGTGCCAGCAGCCGCCCAAATAAGAGTCTAGGGCGCACTGAAGCTTTCTTT. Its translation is CASSRPNKSLGRTEAFF.

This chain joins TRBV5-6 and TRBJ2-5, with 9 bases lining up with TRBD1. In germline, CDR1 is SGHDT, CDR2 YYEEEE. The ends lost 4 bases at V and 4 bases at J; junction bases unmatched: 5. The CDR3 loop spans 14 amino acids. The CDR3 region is CASSADRGGETQYF. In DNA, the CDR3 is TGTGCCAGCAGCGCGGACAGGGGAGGAGAGACCCAGTACTTC.

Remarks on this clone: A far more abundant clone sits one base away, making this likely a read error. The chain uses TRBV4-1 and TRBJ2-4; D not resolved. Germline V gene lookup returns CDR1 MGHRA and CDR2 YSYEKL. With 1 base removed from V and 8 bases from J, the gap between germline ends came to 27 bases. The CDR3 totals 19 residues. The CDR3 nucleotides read TGCGCCAGCAGCCAAGGGAATAGGTTTGTCTTTAGCCTGGCGGACATTCAGTACTTC. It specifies CASSQGNRFVFSLADIQYF.

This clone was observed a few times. Here the CDR3 reads CAPPLSPTYEQYF. The CDR3 DNA is TGTGCCCCTCCTCTATCCCCAACCTACGAGCAGTACTTC. The V and J genes are TRBV6-6 and TRBJ2-7; no firm D call. Per germline, CDR1 MNHNY and CDR2 SVGAGI (reference sequence). V lost 11 bases to trimming and J lost 2 bases, with 16 bases between them. The CDR3 consists of 13 residues.

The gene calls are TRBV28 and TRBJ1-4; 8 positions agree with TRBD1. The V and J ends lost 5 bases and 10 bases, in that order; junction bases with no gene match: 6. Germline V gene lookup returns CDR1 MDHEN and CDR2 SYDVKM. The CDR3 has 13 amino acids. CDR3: CASSATGTGKLFF. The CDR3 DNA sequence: TGTGCCAGCAGTGCCACCGGGACAGGAAAACTGTTTTTT.

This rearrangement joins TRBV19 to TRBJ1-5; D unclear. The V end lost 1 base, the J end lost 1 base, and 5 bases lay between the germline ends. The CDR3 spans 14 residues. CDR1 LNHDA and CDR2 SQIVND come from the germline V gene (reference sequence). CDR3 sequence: CASSIVGSNQPQHF. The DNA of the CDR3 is TGTGCCAGTAGTATAGTGGGGAGCAATCAGCCCCAGCATTTT.

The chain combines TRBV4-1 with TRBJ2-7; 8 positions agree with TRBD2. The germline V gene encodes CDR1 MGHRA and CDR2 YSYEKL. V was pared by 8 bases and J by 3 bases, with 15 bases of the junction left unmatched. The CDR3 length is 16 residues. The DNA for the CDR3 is TGCGCCAGCCTCGAGGAGCGGGAGTATCGAATCTACGAGCAGTACTTC. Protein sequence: CASLEEREYRIYEQYF.

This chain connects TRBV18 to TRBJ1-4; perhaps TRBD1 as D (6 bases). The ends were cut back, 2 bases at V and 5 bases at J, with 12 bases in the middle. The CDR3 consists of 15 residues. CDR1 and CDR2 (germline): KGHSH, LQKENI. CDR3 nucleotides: TGTGCCAGCTCACCAGATCAAGGGGGGAATGAAAAACTGTTTTTT. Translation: CASSPDQGGNEKLFF.

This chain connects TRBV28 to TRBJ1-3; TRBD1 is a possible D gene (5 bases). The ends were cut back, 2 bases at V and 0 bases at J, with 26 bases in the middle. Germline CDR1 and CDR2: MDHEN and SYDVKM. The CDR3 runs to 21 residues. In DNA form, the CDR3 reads TGTGCCAGCAGTTTACTTTTTGGCTTTGGTGCAGGGTTCACCTCTGGAAACACCATATATTTT. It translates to CASSLLFGFGAGFTSGNTIYF.

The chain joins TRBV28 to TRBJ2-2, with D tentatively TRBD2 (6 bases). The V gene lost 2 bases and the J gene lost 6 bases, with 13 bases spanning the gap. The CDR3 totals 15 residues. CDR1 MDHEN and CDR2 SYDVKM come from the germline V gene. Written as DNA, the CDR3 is TGTGCCAGCAGTTTAGCGGGGTATCTGGCCGGGGAGCTGTTTTTT. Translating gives CASSLAGYLAGELFF.

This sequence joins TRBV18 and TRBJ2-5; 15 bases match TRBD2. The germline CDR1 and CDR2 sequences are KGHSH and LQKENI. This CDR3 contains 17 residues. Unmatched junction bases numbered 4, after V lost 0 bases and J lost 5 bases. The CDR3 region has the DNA TGTGCCAGCTCACCACCCCCGGGACTAGCGGGAGGTGAGACCCAGTACTTC. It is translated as CASSPPPGLAGGETQYF. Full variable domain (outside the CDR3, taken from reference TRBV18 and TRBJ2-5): NAGVMQNPRHLVRRRGQEARLRCSPMKGHSHVYWYRQLPEEGLKFMVYLQKENIIDESGMPKERFSAEFPKEGPSILRIQQVVRGDSAAYFCASSPPPGLAGGETQYFGPGTRLLVL.

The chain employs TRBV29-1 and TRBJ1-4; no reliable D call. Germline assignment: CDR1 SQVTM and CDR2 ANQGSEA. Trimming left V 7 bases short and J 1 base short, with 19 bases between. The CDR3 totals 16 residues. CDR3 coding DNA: TGCAGCGCTGGACGAGGGTTGGGTGGAACTAATGAAAAACTGTTTTTT. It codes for CSAGRGLGGTNEKLFF. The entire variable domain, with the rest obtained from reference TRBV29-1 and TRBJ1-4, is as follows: SAVISQKPSRDICQRGTSLTIQCQVDSQVTMMFWYRQQPGQSLTLIATANQGSEATYESGFVIDKFPISRPNLTFSTLTVSNMSPEDSSIYLCSAGRGLGGTNEKLFFGSGTQLSVL.

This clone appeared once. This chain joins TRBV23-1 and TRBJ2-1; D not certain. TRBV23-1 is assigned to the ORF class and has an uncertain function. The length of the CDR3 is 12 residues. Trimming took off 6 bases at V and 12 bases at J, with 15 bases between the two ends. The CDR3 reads CASSLIPTGQFF. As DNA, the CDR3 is TGCGCCAGCAGCCTCATCCCCACGGGGCAGTTCTTC.

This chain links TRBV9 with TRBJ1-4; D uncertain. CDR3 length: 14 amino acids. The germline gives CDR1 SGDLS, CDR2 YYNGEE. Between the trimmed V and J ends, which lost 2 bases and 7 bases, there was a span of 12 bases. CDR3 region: CASSVAPGSEKLFF. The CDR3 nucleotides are TGTGCCAGCAGCGTGGCCCCGGGGAGTGAAAAACTGTTTTTT. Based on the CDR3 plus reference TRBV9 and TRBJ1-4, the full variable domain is DSGVTQTPKHLITATGQRVTLRCSPRSGDLSVYWYQQSLDQGLQFLIQYYNGEERAKGNILERFSAQQFPDLHSELNLSSLELGDSALYFCASSVAPGSEKLFFGSGTQLSVL.

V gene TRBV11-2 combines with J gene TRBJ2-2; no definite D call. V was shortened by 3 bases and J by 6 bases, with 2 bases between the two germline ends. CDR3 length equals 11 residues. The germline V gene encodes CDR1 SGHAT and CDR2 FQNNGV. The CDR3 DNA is TGTGCCAGCAGCTTCCCCGGGGAGCTGTTTTTT. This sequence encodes CASSFPGELFF.

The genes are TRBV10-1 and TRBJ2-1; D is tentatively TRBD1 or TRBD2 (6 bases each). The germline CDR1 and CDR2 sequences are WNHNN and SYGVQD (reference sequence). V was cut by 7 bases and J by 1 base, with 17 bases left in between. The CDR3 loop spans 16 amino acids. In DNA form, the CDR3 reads TGCGCCAGCAATTCGGGGGCGCATAATTCCTACAATGAGCAGTTCTTC. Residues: CASNSGAHNSYNEQFF.

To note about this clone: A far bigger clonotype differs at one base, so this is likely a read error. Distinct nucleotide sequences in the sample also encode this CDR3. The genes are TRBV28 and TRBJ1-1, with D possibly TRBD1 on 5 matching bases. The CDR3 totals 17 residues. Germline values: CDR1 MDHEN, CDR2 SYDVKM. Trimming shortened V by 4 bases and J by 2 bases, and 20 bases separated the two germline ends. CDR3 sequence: CASSSNWIGVANTEAFF. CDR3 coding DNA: TGTGCCAGCAGTTCGAACTGGATAGGGGTGGCTAACACTGAAGCTTTCTTT.

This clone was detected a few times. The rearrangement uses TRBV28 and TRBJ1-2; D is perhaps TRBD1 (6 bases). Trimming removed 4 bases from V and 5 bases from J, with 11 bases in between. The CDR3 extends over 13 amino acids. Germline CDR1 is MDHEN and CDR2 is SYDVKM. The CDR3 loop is CASSYYREYGYTF. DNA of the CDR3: TGTGCCAGCAGTTACTACAGGGAGTATGGCTACACCTTC.

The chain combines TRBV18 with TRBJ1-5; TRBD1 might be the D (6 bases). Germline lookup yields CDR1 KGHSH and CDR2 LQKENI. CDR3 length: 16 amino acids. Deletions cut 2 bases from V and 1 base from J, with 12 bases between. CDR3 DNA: TGTGCCAGCTCACCAGTCGCAGGGACAAGCAATCAGCCCCAGCATTTT. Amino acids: CASSPVAGTSNQPQHF.

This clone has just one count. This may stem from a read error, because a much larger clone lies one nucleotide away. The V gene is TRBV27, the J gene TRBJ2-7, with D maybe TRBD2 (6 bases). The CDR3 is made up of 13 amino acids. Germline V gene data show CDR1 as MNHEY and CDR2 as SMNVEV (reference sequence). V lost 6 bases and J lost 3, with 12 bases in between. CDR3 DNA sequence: TGTGCCAGCAGCAGTAGCGGAGGCTACGAGCAGTACTTC. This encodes CASSSSGGYEQYF.

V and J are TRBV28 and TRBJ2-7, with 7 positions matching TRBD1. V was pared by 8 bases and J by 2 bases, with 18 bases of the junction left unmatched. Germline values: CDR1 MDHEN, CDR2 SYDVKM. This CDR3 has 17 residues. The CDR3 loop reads CASVPHGDSLRAYEQYF. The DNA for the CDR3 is TGTGCCAGCGTCCCCCACGGGGACAGCTTGCGAGCCTACGAGCAGTACTTC.

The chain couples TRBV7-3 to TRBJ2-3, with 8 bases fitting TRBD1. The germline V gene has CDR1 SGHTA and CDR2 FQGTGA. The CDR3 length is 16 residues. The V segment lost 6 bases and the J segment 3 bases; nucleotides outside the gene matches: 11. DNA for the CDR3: TGTGCCAGCAGTTCACGGGGAACAGGGGGAACAGATACGCAGTATTTT. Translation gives CASSSRGTGGTDTQYF.

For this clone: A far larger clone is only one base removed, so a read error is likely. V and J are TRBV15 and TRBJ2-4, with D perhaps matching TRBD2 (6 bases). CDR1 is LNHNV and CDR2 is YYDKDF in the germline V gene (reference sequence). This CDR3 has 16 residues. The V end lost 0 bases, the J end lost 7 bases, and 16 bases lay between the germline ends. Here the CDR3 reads CATSREEGTPPNIQYF. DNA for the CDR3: TGTGCCACCAGCAGAGAGGAGGGGACTCCGCCCAACATTCAGTACTTC.